The present TCR beta chain was sequenced within a study of cytomegalovirus exposure and HLA in healthy donors. Looking at the study overall: As an earlier analysis found, roughly 170 million T cells yielded about 120 million unique TCR beta sequences.

Amplification used 60 Vbeta primers and 13 Jbeta primers. The assay was immunoSEQ multiplex PCR, and TCRdb's table has in-frame clones only and misses some. The sample gives about 120,000 clones, around 77% of which show up once; approximately 5% is in the top ten. The junction had 12 bases not matched to a gene; V was cut back by 5 bases and J by 0 bases. Looked up from germline, CDR1 is SGHRS and CDR2 is YFSETQ. The CDR3 extends over 18 amino acids. Material for sequencing was PBMCs. The gene calls are TRBV5-1 and TRBJ2-3; 10 positions match TRBD2. This clonotype originated in a woman younger than 45 in good health and CMV-seropositive. The CDR3 nucleotides read TGCGCCAGCAGGTCGTCGGCCCTGACTAGCGGGAGCACAGATACGCAGTATTTT. The encoded protein is CASRSSALTSGSTDTQYF.